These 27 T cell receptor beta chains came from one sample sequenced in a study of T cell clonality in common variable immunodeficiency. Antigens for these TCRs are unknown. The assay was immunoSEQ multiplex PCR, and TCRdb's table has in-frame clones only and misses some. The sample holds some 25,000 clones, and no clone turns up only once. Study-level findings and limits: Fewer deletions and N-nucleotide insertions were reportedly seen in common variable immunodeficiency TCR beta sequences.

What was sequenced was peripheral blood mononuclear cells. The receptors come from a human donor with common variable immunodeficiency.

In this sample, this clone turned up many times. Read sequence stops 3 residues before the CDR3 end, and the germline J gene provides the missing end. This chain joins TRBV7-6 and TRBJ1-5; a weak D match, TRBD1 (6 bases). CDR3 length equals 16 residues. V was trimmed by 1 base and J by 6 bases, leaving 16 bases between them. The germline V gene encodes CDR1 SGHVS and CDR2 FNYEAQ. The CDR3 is CASSLVSGQGSQPQHF. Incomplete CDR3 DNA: TGTGCCAGCAGCTTAGTATCCGGGCAGGGGAGTCAGCCC.

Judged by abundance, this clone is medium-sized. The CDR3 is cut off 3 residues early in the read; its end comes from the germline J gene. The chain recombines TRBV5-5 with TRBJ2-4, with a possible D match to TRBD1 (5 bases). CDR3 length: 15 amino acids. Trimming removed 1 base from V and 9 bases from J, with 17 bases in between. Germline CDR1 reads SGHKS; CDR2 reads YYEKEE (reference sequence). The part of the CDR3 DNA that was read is TGTGCCAGCAGCTTGTTAGGGGCCGGGCTAATCATT. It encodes CASSLLGAGLII. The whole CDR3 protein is CASSLLGAGLIIQYF. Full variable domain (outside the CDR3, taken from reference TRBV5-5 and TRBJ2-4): DAGVTQSPTHLIKTRGQQVTLRCSPISGHKSVSWYQQVLGQGPQFIFQYYEKEERGRGNFPDRFSARQFPNYSSELNVNALLLGDSALYLCASSLLGAGLIIQYFGAGTRLSVL.

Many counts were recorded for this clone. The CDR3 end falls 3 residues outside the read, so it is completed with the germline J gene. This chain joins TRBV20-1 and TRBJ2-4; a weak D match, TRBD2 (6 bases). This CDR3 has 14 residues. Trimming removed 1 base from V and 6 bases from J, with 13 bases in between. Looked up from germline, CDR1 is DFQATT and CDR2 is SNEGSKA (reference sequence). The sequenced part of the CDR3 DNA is TGCAGTGCTAGAGTCGGGGGAATCGGAAACATT. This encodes CSARVGGIGNI. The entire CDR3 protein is CSARVGGIGNIQYF.

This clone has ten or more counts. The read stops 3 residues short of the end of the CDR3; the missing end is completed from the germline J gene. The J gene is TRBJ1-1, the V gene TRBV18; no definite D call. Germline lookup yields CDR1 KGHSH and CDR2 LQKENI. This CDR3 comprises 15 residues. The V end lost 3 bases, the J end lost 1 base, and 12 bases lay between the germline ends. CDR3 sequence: CASSPLEAGNTEAFF. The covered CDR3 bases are TGTGCCAGCTCACCCCTTGAGGCGGGGAACACTGAA.

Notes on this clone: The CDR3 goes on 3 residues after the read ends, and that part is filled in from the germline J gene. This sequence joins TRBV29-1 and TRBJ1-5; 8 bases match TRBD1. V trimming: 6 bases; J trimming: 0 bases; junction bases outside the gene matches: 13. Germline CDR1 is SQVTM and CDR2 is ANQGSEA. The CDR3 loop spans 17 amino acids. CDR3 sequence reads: CSVNRDRSRYSNQPQHF. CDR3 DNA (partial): TGCAGCGTCAACCGGGACAGGAGCCGCTATAGCAATCAGCCC.

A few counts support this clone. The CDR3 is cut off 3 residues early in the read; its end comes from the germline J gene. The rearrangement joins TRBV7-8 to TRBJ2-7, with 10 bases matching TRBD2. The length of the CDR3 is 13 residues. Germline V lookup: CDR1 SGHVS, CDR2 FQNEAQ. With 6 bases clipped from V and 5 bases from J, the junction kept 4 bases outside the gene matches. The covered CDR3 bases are TGTGCCAGCAGTACTAGCGGGACCCACGAG. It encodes CASSTSGTHE. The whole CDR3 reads CASSTSGTHEQYF. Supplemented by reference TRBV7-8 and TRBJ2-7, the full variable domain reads GAGVSQSPRYKVAKRGQDVALRCDPISGHVSLFWYQQALGQGPEFLTYFQNEAQLDKSGLPSDRFFAERPEGSVSTLKIQRTQQEDSAVYLCASSTSGTHEQYFGPGTRLTVT.

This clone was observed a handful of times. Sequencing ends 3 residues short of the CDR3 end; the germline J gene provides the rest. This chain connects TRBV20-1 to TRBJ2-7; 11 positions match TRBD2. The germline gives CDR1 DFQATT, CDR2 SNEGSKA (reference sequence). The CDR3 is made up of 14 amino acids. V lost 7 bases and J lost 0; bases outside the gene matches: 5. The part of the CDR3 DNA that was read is TGCAGTGTGGCCACTAGCGGGGGCTCCTACGAG. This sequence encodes CSVATSGGSYE. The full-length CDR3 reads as CSVATSGGSYEQYF.

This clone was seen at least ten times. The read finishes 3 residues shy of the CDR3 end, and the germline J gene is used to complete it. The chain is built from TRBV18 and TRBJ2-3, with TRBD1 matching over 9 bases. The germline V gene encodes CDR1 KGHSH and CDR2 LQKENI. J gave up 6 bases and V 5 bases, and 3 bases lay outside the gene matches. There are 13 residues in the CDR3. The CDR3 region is CASSGQGRDTQYF. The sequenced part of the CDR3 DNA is TGTGCCAGCTCAGGACAGGGGAGGGATACG.

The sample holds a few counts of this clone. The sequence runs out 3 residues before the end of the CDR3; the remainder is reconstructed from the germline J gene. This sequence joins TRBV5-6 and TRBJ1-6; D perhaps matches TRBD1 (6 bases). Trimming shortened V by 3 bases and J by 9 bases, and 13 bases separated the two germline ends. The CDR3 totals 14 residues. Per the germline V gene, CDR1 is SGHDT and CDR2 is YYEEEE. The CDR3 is CASSYGQGGSPLHF. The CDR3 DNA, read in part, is TGTGCCAGCAGCTATGGGCAAGGGGGTTCACCC.

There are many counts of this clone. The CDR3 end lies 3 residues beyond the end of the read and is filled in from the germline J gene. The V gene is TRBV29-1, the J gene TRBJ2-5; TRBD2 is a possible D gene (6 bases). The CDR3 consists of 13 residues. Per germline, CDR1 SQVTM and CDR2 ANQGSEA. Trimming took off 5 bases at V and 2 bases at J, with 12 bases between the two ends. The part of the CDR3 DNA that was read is TGCAGCGTTTCGCCTAGCGCGCAAGAGACC. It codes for CSVSPSAQET. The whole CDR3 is CSVSPSAQETQYF.

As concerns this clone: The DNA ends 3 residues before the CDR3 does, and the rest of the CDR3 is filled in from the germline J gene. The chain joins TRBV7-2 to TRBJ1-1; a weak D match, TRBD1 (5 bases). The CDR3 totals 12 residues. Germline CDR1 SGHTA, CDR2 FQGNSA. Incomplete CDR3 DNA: TGTGCCAGCGGTGGAGCAGGGAGGTCG. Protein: CASGGAGRS. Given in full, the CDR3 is CASGGAGRSAFF.

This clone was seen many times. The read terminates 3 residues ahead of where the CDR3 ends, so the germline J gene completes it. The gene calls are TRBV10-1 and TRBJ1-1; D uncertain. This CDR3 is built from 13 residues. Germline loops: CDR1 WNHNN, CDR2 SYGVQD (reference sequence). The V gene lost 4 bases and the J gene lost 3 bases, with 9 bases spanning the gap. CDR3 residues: CASSVSSDTEAFF. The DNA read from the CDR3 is TGCGCCAGCAGTGTCTCATCGGACACTGAA.

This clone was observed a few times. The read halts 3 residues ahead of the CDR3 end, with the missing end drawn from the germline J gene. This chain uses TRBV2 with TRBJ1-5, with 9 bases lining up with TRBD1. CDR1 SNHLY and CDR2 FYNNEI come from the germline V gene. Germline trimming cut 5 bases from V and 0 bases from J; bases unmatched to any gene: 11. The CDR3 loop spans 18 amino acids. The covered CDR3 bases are TGTGCCAGCAGTCATGACAGGGGGAATTCAATTAGCAATCAGCCC. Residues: CASSHDRGNSISNQP. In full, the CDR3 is CASSHDRGNSISNQPQHF.

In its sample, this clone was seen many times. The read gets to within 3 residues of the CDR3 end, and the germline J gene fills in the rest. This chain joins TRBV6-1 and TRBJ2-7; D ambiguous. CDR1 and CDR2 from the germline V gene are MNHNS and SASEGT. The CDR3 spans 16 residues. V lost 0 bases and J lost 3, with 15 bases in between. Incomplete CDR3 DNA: TGTGCCAGCAGTGAAGCTTCGGTGGGTCAGGACTACGAG. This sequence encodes CASSEASVGQDYE. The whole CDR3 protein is CASSEASVGQDYEQYF.

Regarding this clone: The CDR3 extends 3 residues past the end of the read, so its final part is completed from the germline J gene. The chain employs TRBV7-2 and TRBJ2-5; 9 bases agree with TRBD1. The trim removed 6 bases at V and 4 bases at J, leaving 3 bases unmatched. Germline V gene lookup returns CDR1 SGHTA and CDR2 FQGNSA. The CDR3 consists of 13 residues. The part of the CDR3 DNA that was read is TGTGCCAGCAGGGTGACAGGGGGAGAGACC. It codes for CASRVTGGET. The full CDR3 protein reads CASRVTGGETQYF.

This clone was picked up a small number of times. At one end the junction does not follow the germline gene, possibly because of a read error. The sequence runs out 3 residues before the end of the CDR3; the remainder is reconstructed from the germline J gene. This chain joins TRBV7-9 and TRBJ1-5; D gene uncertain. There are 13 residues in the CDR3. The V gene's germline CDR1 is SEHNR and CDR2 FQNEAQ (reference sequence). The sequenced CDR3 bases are TGTTCCAGCAGCTCAGGCGGCAATCAGCCC. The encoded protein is CSSSSGGNQP. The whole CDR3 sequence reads CSSSSGGNQPQHF.

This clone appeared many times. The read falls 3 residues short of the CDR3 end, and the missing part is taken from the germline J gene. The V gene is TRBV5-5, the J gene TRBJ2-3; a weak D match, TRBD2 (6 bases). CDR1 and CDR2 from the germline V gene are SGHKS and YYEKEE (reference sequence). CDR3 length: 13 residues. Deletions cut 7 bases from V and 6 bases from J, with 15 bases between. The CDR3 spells CASERRGRDTQYF. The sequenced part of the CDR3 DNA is TGTGCCAGCGAGAGGAGGGGCCGGGATACG.

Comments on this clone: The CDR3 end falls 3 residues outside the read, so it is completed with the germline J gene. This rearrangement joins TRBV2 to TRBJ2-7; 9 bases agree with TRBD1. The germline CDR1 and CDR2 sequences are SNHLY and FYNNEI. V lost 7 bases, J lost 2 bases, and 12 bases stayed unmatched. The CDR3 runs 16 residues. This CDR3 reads CASIPIVGQGTYEQYF. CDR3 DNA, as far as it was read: TGTGCCAGCATCCCAATAGTGGGACAGGGTACCTACGAG.

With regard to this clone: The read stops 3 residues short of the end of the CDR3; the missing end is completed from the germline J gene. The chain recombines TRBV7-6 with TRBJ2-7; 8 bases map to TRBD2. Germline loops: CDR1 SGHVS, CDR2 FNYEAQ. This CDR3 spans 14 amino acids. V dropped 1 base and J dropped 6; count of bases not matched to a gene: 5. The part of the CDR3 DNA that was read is TGTGCCAGCAGCTTAGTGGGACTAGTCTCCGAG. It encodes CASSLVGLVSE. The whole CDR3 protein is CASSLVGLVSEQYF. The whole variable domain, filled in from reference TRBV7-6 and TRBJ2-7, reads GAGVSQSPRYKVTKRGQDVALRCDPISGHVSLYWYRQALGQGPEFLTYFNYEAQQDKSGLPNDRFSAERPEGSISTLTIQRTEQRDSAMYRCASSLVGLVSEQYFGPGTRLTVT.

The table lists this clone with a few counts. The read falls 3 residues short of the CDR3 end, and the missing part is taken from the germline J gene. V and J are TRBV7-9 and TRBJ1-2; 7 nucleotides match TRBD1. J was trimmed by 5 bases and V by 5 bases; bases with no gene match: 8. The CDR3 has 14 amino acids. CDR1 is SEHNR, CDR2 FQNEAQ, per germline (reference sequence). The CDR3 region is CASSHDRENYGYTF. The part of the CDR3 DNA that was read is TGTGCCAGCAGCCACGACAGGGAAAATTATGGC.

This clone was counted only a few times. Partial CDR3 DNA: TGTGCCAGCGCAAGTCCGGGACAGGTCTTTCCAACTAATGAAAAA. Translating it yields CASASPGQVFPTNEK. The whole CDR3 protein is CASASPGQVFPTNEKLFF. The V gene is TRBV2, the J gene TRBJ1-4, with TRBD1 matching 8 bases. The read comes to an end 3 residues before the CDR3 does, leaving the germline J gene to fill in the end. Germline CDR1 and CDR2: SNHLY and FYNNEI. This CDR3 has 18 amino acids. V lost 8 bases to trimming and J lost 0 bases; unmatched junction nucleotides: 14. The entire variable domain, with the rest obtained from reference TRBV2 and TRBJ1-4, is as follows: EPEVTQTPSHQVTQMGQEVILRCVPISNHLYFYWYRQILGQKVEFLVSFYNNEISEKSEIFDDQFSVERPDGSNFTLKIRSTKLEDSAMYFCASASPGQVFPTNEKLFFGSGTQLSVL.

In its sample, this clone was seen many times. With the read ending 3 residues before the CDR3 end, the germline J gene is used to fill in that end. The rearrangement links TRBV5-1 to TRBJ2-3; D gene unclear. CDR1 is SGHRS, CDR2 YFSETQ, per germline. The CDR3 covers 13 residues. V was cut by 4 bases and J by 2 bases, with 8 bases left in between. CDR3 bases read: TGCGCCAGCAGCCCAAGGGTCACAGATACG. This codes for CASSPRVTDT. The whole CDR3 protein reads CASSPRVTDTQYF.

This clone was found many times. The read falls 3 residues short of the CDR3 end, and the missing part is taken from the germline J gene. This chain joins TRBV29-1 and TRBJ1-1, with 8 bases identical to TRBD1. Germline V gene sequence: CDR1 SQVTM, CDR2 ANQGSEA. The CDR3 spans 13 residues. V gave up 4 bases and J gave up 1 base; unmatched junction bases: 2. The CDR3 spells CSVVDRGNTEAFF. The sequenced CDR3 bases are TGCAGCGTTGTAGACAGGGGGAACACTGAA. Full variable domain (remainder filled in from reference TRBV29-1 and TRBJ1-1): SAVISQKPSRDICQRGTSLTIQCQVDSQVTMMFWYRQQPGQSLTLIATANQGSEATYESGFVIDKFPISRPNLTFSTLTVSNMSPEDSSIYLCSVVDRGNTEAFFGQGTRLTVV.

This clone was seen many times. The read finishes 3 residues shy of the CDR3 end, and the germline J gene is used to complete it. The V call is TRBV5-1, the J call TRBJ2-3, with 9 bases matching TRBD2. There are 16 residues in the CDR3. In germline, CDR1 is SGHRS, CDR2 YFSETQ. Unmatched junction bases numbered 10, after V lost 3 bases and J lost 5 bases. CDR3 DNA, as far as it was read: TGCGCCAGCAGCTCGAGCGGGGGGCACGCCGGAGATACG. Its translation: CASSSSGGHAGDT. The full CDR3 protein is CASSSSGGHAGDTQYF.

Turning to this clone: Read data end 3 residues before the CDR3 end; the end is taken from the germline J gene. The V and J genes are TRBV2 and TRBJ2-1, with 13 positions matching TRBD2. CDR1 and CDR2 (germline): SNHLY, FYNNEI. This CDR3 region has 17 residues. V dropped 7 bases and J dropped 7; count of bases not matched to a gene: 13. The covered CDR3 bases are TGTGCCAGCATTAAACTATATTGGACTAGCGGGGGAAATGAG. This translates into CASIKLYWTSGGNE. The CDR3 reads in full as CASIKLYWTSGGNEQFF. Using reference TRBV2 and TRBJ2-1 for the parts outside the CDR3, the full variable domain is EPEVTQTPSHQVTQMGQEVILRCVPISNHLYFYWYRQILGQKVEFLVSFYNNEISEKSEIFDDQFSVERPDGSNFTLKIRSTKLEDSAMYFCASIKLYWTSGGNEQFFGPGTRLTVL.

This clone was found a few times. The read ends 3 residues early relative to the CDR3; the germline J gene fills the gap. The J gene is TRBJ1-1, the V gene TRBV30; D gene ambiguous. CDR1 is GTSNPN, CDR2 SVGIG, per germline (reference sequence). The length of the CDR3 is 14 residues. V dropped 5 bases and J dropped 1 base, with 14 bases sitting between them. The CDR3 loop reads CAWVPSWSNTEAFF. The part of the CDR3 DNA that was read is TGTGCCTGGGTCCCCAGTTGGTCGAACACTGAA.

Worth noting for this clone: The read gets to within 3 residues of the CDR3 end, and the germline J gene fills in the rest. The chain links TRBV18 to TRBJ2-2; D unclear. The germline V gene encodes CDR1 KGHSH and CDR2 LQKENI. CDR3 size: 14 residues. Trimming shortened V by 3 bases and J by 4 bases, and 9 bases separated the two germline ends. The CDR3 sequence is CASSPLASTGELFF. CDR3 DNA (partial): TGTGCCAGCTCACCTCTCGCGTCCACCGGGGAG.